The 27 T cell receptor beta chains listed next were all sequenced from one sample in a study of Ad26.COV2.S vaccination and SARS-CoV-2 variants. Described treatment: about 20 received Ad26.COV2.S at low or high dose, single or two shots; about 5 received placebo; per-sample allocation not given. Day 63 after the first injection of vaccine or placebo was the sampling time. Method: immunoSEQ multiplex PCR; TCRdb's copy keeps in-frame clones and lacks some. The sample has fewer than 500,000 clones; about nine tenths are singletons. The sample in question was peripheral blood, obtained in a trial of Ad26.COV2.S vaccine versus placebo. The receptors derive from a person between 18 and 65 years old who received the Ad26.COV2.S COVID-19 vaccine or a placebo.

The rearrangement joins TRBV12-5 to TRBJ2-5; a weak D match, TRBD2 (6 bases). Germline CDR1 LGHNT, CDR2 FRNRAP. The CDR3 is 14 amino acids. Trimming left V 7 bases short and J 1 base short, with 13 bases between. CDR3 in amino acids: CASALGGIQETQYF. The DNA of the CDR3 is TGTGCTAGTGCCCTCGGAGGGATCCAAGAGACCCAGTACTTC.

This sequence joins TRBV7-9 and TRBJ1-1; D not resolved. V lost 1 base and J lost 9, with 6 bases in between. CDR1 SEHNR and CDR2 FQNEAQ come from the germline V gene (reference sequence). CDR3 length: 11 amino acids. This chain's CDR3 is CASSLGNKAFF. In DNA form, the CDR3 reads TGTGCCAGCAGCTTAGGGAATAAAGCTTTCTTT.

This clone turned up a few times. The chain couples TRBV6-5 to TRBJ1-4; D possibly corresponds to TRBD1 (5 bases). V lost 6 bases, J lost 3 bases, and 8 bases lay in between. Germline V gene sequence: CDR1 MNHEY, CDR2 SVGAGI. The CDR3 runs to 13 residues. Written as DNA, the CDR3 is TGTGCCAGCAGCAGGGTCTCTAATGAAAAACTGTTTTTT. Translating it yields CASSRVSNEKLFF.

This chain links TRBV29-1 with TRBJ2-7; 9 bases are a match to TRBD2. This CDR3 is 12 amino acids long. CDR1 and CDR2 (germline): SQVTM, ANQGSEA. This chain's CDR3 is CRGWTSAYEQYF. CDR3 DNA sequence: TGCAGAGGATGGACTAGCGCCTACGAGCAGTACTTC.

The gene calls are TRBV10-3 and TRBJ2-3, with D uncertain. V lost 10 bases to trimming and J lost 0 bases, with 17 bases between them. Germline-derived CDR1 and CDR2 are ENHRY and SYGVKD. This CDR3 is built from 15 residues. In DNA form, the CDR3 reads TGTGCCACCGACCCCTTCGACTCTAGCACAGATACGCAGTATTTT. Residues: CATDPFDSSTDTQYF.

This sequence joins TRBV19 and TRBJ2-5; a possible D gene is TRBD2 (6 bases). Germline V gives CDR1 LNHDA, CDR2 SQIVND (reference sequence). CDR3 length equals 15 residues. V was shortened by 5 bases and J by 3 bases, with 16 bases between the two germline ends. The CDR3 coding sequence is TGTGCCAGTAGTCCCGGGGGTGGGCGCGAAGAGACCCAGTACTTC. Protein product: CASSPGGGREETQYF.

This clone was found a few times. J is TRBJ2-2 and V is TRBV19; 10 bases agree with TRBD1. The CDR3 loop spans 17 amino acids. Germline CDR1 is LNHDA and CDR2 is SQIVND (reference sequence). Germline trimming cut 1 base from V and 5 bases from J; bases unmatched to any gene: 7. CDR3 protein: CASSIVPGQGYTGELFF. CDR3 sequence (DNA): TGTGCCAGTAGTATAGTCCCGGGACAGGGGTATACCGGGGAGCTGTTTTTT.

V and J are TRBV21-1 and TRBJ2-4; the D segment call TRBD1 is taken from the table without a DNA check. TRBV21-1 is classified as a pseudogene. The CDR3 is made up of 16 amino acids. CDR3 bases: TGTGCCAGCAGCAATCGACAGGCCAAAGCCAAAAACATTCAGTACTTC. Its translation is CASSNRQAKAKNIQYF.

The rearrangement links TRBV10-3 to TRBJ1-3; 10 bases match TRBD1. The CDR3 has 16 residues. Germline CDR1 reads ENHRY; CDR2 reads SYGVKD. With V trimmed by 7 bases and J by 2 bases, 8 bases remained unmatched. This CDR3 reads CAIMTRQGAAGNTIYF. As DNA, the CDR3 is TGTGCCATCATGACCCGACAGGGGGCAGCTGGAAACACCATATATTTT.

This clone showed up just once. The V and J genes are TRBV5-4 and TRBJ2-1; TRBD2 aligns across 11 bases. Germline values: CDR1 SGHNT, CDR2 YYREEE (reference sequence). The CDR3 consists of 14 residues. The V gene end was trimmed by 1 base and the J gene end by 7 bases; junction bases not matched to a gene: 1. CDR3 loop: CASSLRLAGNEQFF. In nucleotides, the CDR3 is TGTGCCAGCAGCTTGCGACTAGCGGGGAATGAGCAGTTCTTC.

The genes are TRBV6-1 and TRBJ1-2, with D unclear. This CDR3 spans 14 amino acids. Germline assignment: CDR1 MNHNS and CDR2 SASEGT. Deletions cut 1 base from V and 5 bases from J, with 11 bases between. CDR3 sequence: CASSEGEPRYGYTF. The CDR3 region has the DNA TGTGCCAGCAGTGAAGGGGAGCCGAGGTATGGCTACACCTTC.

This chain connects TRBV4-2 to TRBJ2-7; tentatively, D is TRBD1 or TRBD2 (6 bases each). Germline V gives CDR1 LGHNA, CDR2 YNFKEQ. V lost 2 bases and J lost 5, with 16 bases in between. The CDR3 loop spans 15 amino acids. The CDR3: CASSQTTGTVDEQYF. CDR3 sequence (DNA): TGTGCCAGCAGCCAAACCACAGGGACTGTCGACGAGCAGTACTTC.

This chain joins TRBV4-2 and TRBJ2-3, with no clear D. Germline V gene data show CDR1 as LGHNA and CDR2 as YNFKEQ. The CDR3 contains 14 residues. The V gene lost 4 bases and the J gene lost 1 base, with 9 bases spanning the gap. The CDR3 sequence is CASSPRIGTDTQYF. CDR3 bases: TGTGCCAGCAGCCCTCGAATAGGCACAGATACGCAGTATTTT.

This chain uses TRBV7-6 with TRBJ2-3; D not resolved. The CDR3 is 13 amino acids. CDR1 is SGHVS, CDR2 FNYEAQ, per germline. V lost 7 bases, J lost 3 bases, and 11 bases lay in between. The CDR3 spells CASTSISTDTQYF. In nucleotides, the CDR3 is TGTGCCAGCACCAGTATTTCGACAGATACGCAGTATTTT.

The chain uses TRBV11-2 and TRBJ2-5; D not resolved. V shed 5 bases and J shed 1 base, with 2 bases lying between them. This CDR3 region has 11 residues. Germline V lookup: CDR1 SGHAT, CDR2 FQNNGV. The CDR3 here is CASSTQETQYF. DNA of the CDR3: TGTGCCAGCAGCACCCAAGAGACCCAGTACTTC.

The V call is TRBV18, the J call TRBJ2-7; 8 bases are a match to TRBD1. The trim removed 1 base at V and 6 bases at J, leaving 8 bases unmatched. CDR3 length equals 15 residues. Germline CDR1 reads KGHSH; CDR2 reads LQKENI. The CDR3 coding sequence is TGTGCCAGCTCACCACTATCAGGGGGCGAAGGCGAGCAGTACTTC. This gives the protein CASSPLSGGEGEQYF.

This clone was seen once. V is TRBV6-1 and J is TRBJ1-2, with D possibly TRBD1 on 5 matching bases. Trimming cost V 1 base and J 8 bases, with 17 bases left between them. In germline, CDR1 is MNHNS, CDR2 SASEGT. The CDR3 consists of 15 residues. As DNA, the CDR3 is TGTGCCAGCAGTGAAGGCCCAGGGACTATGGAAGGCTACACCTTC. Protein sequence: CASSEGPGTMEGYTF.

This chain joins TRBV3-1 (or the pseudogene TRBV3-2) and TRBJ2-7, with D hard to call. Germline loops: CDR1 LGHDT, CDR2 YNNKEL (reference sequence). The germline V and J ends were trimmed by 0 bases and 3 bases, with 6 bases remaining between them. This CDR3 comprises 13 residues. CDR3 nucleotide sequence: TGTGCCAGCAGCCAAGACGGCCTCTACGAGCAGTACTTC. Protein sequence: CASSQDGLYEQYF.

This CDR3 is CAISDLYRGREGYTF. The DNA of the CDR3 is TGTGCCATCAGTGACCTATACAGGGGACGAGAGGGCTACACCTTC. The rearrangement uses TRBV10-3 and TRBJ1-2, with 7 positions matching TRBD1. Germline V gives CDR1 ENHRY, CDR2 SYGVKD. The CDR3 extends over 15 amino acids. The J segment lost 8 bases and the V segment lost 3 bases, leaving 12 bases of the junction unmatched.

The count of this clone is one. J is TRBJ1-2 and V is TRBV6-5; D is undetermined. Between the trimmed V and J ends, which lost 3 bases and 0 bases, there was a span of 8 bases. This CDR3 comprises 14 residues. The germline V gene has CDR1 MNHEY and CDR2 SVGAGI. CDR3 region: CASSYTDTNYGYTF. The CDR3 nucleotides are TGTGCCAGCAGTTATACAGATACTAACTATGGCTACACCTTC.

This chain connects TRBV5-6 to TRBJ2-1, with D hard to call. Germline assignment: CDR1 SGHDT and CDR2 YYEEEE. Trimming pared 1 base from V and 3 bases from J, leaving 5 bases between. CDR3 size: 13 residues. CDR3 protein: CASSLTNYNEQFF. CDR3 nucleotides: TGTGCCAGCAGCTTGACAAACTACAATGAGCAGTTCTTC.

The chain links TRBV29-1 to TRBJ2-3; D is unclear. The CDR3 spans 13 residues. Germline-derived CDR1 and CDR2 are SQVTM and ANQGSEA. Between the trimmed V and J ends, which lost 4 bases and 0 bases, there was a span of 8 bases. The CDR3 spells CSVVSSSTDTQYF. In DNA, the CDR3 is TGCAGCGTTGTATCGTCCAGCACAGATACGCAGTATTTT.

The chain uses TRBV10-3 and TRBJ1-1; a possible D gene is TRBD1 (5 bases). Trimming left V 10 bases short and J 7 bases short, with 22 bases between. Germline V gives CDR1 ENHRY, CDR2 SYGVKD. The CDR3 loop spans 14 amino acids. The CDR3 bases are TGTGCCACCAAGGGGAGATTTCAGGGTGTTGAAGCTTTCTTT. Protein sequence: CATKGRFQGVEAFF.

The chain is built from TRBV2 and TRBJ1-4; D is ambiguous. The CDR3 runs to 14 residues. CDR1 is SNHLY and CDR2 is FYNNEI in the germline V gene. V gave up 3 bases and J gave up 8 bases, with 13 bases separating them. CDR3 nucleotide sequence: TGTGCCAGCAGTGAGGCCCGGGAGGCAGAAAAACTGTTTTTT. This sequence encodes CASSEAREAEKLFF.

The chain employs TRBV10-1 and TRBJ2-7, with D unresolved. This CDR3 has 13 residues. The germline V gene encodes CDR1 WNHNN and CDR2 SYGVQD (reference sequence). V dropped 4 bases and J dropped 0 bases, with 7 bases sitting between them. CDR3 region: CASSVGSSYEQYF. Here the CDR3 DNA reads TGCGCCAGCAGTGTGGGTAGCTCCTACGAGCAGTACTTC.

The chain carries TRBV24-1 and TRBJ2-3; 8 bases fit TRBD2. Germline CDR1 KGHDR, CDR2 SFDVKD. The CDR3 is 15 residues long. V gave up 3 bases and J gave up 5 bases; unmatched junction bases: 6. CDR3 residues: CATSDPGGQLDTQYF. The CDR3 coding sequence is TGTGCCACCAGTGATCCGGGGGGGCAGTTAGATACGCAGTATTTT.

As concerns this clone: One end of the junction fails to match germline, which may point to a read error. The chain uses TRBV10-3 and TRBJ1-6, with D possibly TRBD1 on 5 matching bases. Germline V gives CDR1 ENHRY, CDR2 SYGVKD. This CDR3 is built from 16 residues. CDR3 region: CAISEYGTTDNSPLYF. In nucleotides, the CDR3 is TGTGCCATCAGTGAGTATGGAACGACAGATAATTCACCCCTCTACTTT.